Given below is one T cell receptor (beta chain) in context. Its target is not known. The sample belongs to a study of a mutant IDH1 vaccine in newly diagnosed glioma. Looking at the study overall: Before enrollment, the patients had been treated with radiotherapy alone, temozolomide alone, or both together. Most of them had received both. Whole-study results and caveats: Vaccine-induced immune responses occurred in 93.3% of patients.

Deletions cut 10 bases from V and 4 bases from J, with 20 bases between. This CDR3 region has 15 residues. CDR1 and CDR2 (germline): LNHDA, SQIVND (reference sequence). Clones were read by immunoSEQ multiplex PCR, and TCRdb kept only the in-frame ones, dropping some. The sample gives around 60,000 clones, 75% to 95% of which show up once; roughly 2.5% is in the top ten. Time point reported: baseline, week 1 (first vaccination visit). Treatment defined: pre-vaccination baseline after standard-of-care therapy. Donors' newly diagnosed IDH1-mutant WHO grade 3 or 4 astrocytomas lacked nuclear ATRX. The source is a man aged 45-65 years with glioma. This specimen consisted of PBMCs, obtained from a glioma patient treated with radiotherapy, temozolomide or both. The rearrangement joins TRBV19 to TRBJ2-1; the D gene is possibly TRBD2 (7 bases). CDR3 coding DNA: TGTGCCACCCTGGGGGGGCTCGGTAGTTACAATGAGCAGTTCTTC. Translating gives CATLGGLGSYNEQFF.